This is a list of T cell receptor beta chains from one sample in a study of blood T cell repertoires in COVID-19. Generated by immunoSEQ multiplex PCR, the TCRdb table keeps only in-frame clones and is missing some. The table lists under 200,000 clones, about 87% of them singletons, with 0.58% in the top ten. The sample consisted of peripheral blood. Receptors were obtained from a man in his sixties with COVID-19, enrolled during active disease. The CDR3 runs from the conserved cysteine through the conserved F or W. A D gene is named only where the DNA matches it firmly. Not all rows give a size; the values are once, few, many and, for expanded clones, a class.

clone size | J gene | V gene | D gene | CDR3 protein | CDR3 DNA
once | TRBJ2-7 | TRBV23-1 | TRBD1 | CASSHRDRDRLSYEQYF | TGCGCCAGCAGTCATCGAGACCGGGACAGGTTATCCTACGAGCAGTACTTC
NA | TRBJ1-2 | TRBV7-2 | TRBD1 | CASSLEGQAKRGPNGYTF | TGTGCCAGCAGCTTGGAGGGACAGGCGAAAAGGGGTCCTAATGGCTACACCTTC
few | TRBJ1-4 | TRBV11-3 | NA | CASSLGNSYEKLFF | TGTGCCAGCAGCTTAGGCAACAGCTACGAAAAACTGTTTTTT
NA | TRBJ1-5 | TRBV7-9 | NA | CASSLAGFRQEGQPQHF | TGTGCCAGCAGCTTAGCGGGTTTTCGACAAGAAGGTCAGCCCCAGCATTTT
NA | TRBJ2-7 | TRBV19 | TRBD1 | CASRLTPGTGAYEQYF | TGTGCCAGTAGACTGACTCCCGGGACAGGGGCCTACGAGCAGTACTTC
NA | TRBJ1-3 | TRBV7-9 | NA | CASSLLSYSGNTIYF | TGTGCCAGCAGCTTACTATCGTACTCTGGAAACACCATATATTTT
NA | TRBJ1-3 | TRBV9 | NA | CASSFRTQGDTIYF | TGTGCCAGCAGCTTTAGGACACAGGGAGACACCATATATTTT
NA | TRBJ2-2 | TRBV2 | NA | CASRSGASNTGELFF | TGTGCCAGCAGATCGGGAGCCAGTAATACCGGGGAGCTGTTTTTT
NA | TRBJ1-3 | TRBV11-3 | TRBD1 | CASSQDRVGNTIYF | TGTGCCAGCAGCCAGGACAGGGTTGGAAACACCATATATTTT
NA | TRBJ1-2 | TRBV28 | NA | CASSYSGGYTF | TGTGCCAGCAGTTACTCAGGGGGCTACACCTTC
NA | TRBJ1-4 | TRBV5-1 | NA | CASRSRFTNEKLFF | TGCGCCAGCAGGTCCAGGTTTACTAATGAAAAACTGTTTTTT
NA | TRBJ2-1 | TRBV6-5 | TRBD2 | CASSYSRGGLRNEQFF | TGTGCCAGCAGTTACTCGCGGGGGGGCCTTCGTAATGAGCAGTTCTTC
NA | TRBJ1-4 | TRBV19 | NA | CASLRRENEKLFF | TGTGCCAGCCTCCGCCGTGAGAATGAAAAACTGTTTTTT
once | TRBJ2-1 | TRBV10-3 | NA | CAISERGVGGEQFF | TGTGCCATCAGTGAAAGAGGGGTGGGAGGTGAGCAGTTCTTC
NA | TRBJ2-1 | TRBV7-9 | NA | CASSSPTGLATNEQFF | TGTGCCAGCAGCTCCCCGACAGGTTTAGCAACCAATGAGCAGTTCTTC
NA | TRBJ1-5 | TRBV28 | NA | CASSLRTRGAHQPQHF | TGTGCCAGCAGTTTGAGGACTCGGGGGGCTCATCAGCCCCAGCATTTT
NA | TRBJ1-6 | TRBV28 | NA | CASIEGEGRNSPLHF | TGTGCCAGCATCGAGGGAGAGGGAAGGAATTCACCCCTCCACTTT
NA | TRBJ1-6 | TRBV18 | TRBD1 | CASSPGEYRGAPLHF | TGTGCCAGCTCACCTGGAGAATACAGGGGGGCACCCCTCCACTTT
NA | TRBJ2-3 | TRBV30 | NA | CAWSLYSDTQYF | TGTGCCTGGAGCCTTTATTCAGATACGCAGTATTTT
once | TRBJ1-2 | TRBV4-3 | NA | CASSQDVREVYGYTF | TGCGCCAGCAGCCAAGATGTCCGGGAGGTCTATGGCTACACCTTC
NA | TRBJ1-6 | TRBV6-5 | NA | CASSYSDSGNSPLHF | TGTGCCAGCAGTTACTCGGACAGCGGTAATTCACCCCTCCACTTT
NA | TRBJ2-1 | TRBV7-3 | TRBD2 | CASSLQRGGYNEQFF | TGTGCCAGCAGCTTACAGCGGGGGGGTTACAATGAGCAGTTCTTC
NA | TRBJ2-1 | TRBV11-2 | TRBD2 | CASSSGLAGATGVYNEQFF | TGTGCCAGCAGCTCGGGACTAGCGGGGGCCACGGGGGTCTACAATGAGCAGTTCTTC
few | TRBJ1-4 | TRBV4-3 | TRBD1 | CASSQPDRVNEKLFF | TGCGCCAGCAGCCAACCGGACAGGGTGAATGAAAAACTGTTTTTT
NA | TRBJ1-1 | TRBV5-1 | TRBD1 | CASSLTTGGSTEAFF | TGCGCCAGCAGCTTGACGACAGGGGGCTCTACGGAAGCTTTCTTT